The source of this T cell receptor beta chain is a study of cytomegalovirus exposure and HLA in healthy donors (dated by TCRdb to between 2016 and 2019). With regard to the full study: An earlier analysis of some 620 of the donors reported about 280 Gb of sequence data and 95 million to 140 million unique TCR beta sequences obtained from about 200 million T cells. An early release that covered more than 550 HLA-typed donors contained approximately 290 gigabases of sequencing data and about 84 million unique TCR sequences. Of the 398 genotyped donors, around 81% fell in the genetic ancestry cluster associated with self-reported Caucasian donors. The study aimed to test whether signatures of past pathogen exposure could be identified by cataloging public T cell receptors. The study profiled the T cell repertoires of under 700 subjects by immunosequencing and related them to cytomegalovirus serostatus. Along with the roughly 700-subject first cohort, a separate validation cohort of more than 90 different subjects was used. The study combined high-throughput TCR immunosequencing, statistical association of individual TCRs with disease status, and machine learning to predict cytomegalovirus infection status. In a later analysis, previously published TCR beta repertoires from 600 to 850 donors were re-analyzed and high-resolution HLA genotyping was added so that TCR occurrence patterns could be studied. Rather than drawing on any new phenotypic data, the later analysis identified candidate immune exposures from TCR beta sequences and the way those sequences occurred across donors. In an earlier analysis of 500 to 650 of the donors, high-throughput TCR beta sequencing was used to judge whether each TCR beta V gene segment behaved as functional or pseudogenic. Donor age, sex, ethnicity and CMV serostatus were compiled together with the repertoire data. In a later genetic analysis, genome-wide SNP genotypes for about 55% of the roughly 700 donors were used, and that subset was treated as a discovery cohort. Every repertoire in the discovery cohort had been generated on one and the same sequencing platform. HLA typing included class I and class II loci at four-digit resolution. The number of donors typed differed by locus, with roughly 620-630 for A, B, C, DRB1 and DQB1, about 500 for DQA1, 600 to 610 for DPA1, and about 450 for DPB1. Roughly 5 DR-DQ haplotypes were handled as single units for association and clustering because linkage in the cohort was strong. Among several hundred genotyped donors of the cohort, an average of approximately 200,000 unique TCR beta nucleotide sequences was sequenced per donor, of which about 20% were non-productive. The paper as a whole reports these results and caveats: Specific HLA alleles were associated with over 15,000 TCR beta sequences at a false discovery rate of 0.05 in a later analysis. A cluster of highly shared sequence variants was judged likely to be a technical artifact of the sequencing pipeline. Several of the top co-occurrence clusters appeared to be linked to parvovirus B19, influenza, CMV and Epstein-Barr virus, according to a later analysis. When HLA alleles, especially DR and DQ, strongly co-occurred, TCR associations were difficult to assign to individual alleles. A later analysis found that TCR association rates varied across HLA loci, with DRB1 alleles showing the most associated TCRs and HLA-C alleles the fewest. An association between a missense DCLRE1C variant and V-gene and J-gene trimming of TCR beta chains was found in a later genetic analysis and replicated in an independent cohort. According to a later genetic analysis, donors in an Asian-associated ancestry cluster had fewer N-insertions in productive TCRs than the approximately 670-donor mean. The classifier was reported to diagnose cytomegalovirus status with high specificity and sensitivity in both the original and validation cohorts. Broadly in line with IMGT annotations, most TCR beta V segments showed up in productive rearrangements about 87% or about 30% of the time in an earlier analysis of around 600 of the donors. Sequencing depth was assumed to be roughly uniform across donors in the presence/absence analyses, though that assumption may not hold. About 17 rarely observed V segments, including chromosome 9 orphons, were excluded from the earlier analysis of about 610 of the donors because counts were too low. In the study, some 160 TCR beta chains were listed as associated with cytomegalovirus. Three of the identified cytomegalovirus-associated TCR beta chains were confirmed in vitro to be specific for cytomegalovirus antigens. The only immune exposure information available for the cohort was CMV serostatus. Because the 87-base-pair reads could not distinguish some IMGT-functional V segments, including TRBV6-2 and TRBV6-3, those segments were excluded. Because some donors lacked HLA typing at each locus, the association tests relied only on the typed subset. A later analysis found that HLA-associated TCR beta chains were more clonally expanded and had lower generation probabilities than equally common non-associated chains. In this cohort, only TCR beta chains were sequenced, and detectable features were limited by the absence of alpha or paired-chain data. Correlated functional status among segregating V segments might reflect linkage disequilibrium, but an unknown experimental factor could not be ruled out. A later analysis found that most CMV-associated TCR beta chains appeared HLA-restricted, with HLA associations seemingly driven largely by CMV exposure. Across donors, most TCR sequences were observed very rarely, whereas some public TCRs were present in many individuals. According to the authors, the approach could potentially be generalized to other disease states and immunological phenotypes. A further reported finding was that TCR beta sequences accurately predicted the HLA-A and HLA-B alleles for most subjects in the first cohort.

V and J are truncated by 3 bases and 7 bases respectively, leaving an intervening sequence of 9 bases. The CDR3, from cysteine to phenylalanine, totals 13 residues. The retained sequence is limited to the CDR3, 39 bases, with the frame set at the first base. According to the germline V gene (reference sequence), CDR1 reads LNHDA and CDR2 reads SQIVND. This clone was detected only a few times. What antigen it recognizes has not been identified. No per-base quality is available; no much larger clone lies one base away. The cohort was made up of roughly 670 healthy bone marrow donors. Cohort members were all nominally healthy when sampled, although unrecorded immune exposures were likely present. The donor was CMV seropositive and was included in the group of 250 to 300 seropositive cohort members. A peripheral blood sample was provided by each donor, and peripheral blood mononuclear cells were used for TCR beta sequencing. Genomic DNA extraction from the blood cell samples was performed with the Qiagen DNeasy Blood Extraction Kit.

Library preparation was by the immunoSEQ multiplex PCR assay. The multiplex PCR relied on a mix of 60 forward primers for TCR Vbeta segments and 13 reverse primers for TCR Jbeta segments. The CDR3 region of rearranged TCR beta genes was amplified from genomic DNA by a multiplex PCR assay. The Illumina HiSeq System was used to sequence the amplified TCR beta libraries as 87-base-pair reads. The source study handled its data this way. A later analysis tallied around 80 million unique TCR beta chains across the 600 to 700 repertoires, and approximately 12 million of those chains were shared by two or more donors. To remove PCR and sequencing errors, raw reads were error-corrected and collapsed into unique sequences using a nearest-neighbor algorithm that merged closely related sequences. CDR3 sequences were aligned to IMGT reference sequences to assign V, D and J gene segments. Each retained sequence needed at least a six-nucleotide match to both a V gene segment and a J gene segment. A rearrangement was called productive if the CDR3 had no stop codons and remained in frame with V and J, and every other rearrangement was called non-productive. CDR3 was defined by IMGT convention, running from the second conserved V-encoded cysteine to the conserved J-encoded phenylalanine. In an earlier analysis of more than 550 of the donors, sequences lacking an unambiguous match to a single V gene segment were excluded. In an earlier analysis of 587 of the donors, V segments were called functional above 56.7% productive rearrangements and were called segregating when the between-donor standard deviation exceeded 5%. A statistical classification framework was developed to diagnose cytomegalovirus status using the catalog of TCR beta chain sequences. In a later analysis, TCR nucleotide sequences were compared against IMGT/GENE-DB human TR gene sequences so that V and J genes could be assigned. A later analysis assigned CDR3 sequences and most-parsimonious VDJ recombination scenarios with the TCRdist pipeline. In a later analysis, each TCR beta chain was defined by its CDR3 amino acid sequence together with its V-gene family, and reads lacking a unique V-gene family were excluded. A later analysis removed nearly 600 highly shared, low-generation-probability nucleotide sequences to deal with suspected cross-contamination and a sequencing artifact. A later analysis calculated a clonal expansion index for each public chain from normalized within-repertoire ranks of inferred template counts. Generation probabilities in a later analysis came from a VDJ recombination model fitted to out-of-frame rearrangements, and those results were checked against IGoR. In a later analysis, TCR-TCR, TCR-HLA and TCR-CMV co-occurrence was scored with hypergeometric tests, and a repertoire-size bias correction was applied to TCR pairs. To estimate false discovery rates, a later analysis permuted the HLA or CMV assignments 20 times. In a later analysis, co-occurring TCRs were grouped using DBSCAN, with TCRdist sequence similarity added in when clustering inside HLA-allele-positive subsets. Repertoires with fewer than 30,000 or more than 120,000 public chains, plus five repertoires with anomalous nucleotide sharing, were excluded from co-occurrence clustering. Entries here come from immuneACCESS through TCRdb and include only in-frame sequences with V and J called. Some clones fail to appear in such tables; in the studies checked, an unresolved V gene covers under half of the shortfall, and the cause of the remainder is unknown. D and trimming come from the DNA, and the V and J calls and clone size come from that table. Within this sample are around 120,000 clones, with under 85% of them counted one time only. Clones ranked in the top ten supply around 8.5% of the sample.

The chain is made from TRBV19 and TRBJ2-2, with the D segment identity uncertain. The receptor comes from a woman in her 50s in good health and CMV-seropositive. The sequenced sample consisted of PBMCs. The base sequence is TGTGCCAGTAGTATGTCTGGGCTCGGGGAGCTGTTTTTT. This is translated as CASSMSGLGELFF.